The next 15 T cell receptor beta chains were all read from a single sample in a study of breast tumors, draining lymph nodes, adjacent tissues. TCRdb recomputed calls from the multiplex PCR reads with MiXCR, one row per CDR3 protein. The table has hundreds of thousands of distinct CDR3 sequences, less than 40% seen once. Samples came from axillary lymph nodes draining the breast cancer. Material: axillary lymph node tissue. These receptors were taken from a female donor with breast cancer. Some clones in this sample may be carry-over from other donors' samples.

The CDR3 loop reads CASGIWETQYF. The CDR3 DNA follows: TGTGCCAGCGGCATTTGGGAGACCCAGTACTTC. The chain uses TRBV7-2 and TRBJ2-5; D unresolved. This CDR3 has 11 amino acids. Germline V CDR1 and CDR2: SGHTA, FQGNSA. The V and J ends lost 8 bases and 5 bases respectively, with 9 bases between them.

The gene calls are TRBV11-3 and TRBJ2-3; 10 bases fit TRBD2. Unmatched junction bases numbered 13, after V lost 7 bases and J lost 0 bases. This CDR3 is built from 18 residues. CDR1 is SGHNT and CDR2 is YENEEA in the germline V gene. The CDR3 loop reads CASTTGLAESSSTDTQYF. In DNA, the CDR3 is TGTGCCAGCACCACCGGACTAGCGGAATCCTCTAGCACAGATACGCAGTATTTT.

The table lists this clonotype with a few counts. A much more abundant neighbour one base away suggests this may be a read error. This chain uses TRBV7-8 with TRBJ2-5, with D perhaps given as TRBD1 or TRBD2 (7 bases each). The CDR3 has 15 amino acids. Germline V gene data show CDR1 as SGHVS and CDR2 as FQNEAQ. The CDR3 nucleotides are TGTGCCAGCAGCTACGCTAGCGGCAGGGGGGAGACCCAGCACTTC. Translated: CASSYASGRGETQHF.

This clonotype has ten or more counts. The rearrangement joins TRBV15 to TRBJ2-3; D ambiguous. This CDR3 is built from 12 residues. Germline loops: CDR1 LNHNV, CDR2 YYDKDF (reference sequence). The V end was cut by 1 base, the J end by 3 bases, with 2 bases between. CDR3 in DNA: TGTGCCACCAGCAGAGGGACAGATACGCAGTATTTT. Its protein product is CATSRGTDTQYF.

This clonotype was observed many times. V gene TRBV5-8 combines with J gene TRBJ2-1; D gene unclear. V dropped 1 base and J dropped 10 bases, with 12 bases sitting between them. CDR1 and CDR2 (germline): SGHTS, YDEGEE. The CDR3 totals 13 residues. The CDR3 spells CASSLSASREQFF. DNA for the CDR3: TGTGCCAGCAGCTTGTCGGCGAGTCGGGAGCAGTTCTTC.

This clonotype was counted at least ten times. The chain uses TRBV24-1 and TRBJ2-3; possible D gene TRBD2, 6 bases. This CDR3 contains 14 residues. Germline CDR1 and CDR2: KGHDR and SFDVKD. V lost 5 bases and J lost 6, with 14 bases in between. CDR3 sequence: CATSAHGGGDTQYF. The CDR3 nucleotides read TGTGCCACCAGTGCCCACGGCGGAGGGGATACGCAGTATTTT.

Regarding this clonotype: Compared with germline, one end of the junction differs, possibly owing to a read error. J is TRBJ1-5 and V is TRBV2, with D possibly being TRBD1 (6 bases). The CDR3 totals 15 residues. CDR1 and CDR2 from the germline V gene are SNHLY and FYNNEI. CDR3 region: CASSLTSGDNEPQHF. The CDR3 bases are TGTGCCAGCAGTCTGACTAGCGGGGACAATGAGCCCCAGCATTTT.

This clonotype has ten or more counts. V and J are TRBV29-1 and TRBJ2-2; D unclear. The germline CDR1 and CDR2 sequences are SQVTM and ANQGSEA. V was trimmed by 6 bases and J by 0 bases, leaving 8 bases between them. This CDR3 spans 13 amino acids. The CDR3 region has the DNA TGCAGCGTCGCAGTTGCGAACACCGGGGAGCTGTTTTTT. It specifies CSVAVANTGELFF.

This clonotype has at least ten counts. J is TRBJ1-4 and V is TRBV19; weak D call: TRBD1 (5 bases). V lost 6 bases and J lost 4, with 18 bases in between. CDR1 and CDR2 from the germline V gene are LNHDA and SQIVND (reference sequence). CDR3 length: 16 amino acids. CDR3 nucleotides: TGTGCCAGTAGCCACCAAGGCGGGACGGGTAATGAAAAACTGTTTTTT. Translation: CASSHQGGTGNEKLFF. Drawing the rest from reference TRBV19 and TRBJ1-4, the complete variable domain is DGGITQSPKYLFRKEGQNVTLSCEQNLNHDAMYWYRQDPGQGLRLIYYSQIVNDFQKGDIAEGYSVSREKKESFPLTVTSAQKNPTAFYLCASSHQGGTGNEKLFFGSGTQLSVL.

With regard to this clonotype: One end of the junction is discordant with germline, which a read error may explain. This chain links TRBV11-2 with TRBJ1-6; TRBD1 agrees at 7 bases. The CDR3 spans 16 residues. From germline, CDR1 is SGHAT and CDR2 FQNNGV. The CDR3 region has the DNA TGTGCCAGCAGTGTCCGACAGGGTGTAGATAATTCATCCCTCCACTTT. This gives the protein CASSVRQGVDNSSLHF.

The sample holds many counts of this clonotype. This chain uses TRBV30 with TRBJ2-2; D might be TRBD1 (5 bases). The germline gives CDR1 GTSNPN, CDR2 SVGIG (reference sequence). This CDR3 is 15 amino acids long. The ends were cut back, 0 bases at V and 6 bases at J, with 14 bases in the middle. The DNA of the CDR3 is TGTGCCTGGAGTGTACCAGGGTTTGTGGCCGGGGAGCTGTTTTTT. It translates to CAWSVPGFVAGELFF.

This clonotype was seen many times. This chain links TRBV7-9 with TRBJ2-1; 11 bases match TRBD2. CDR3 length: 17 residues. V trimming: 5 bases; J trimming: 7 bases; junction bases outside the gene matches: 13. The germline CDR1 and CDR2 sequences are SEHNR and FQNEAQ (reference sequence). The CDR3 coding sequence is TGTGCCAGCAGCACGCGAAGCGGGACTAGCGGTTTGAATGAGCAGTTCTTC. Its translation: CASSTRSGTSGLNEQFF.

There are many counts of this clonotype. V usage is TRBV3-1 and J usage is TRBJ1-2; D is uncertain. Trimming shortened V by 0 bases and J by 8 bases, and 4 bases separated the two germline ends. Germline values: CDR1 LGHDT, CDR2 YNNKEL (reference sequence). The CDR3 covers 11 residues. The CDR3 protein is CASSQDGGYTF. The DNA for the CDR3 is TGTGCCAGCAGCCAAGATGGGGGCTACACCTTC.

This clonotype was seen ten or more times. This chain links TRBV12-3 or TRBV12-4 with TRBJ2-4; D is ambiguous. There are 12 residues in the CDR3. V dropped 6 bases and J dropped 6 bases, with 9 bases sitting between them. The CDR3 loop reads CASSYFINIQYF. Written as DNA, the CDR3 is TGTGCCAGCAGCTACTTCATAAACATTCAGTACTTC.

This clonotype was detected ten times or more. CDR3 sequence reads: CASSQDLPAYNEQFF. The CDR3 coding sequence is TGTGCCAGCAGCCAAGATCTGCCAGCTTACAATGAGCAGTTCTTC. V usage is TRBV3-1 and J usage is TRBJ2-1; D unresolved. CDR3 length equals 15 residues. Germline lookup yields CDR1 LGHDT and CDR2 YNNKEL (reference sequence). V dropped 0 bases and J dropped 4 bases, with 10 bases sitting between them.